One and the same sample provided the 5 T cell receptor beta chains below, sequenced in a study of blood T cells in healthy people across ages. A second about 6 to 12 cycle PCR used barcoded and J-beta primers. One entry per CDR3 protein results from TCRdb running MiXCR on the 5' RACE reads. The sample shows about 680,000 distinct CDR3 sequences, approximately 49% of them seen only once. Sequencing used blood. These receptors all come from a woman aged 55-75 years in good health.

This clonotype has more than one count but fewer than ten. This chain connects TRBV20-1 to TRBJ2-6; D uncertain. The germline gives CDR1 DFQATT, CDR2 SNEGSKA (reference sequence). The length of the CDR3 is 17 residues. The V end lost 0 bases, the J end lost 1 base, and 13 bases lay between the germline ends. The CDR3 DNA follows: TGCAGTGCTAGAGATAAACTCCAGTTTTCTGGGGCCAACGTCCTGACTTTC. It translates to CSARDKLQFSGANVLTF.

Turning to this clonotype: The junction does not match germline at one end; this may be a read error. The V and J genes are TRBV24-1 and TRBJ2-5, with D possibly TRBD2 on 7 matching bases. This CDR3 region has 15 residues. Germline loops: CDR1 KGHDR, CDR2 SFDVKD. CDR3: CATSAPWRGGETQYF. CDR3 DNA sequence: TGTGCTACCAGTGCCCCTTGGAGGGGGGGAGAGACCCAGTACTTC.

The chain couples TRBV5-6 to TRBJ1-2; a possible D gene is TRBD1 (6 bases). The germline V and J ends were trimmed by 2 bases and 7 bases, with 12 bases remaining between them. Germline V CDR1 and CDR2: SGHDT, YYEEEE. The CDR3 spans 13 residues. CDR3 amino acids: CASSFDRMSGYTF. CDR3 coding DNA: TGTGCCAGCAGCTTCGACAGGATGAGTGGCTACACCTTC.

A word on this clonotype: A clone one base away is much larger, so this may be a read error. This chain's CDR3 is CSALGTGEKSSNQPQHF. The CDR3 DNA is TGCAGTGCTCTGGGGACAGGAGAGAAATCTAGCAATCAGCCCCAGCATTTT. V usage is TRBV20-1 and J usage is TRBJ1-5; the match to TRBD1 covers 8 bases. CDR3 length: 17 residues. Germline V gives CDR1 DFQATT, CDR2 SNEGSKA (reference sequence). The V segment lost 5 bases and the J segment 0 bases; nucleotides outside the gene matches: 12.

The chain joins TRBV29-1 to TRBJ1-2; 7 positions agree with TRBD1. Germline-derived CDR1 and CDR2 are SQVTM and ANQGSEA. Trimming took 4 bases from V and 4 from J; bases not matched to a gene: 3. CDR3 size: 12 residues. This CDR3 reads CSVVAGGYGYTF. DNA of the CDR3: TGCAGCGTTGTGGCAGGGGGCTATGGCTACACCTTC. Together with reference TRBV29-1 and TRBJ1-2, the CDR3 gives the full variable domain: SAVISQKPSRDICQRGTSLTIQCQVDSQVTMMFWYRQQPGQSLTLIATANQGSEATYESGFVIDKFPISRPNLTFSTLTVSNMSPEDSSIYLCSVVAGGYGYTFGSGTRLTVV.